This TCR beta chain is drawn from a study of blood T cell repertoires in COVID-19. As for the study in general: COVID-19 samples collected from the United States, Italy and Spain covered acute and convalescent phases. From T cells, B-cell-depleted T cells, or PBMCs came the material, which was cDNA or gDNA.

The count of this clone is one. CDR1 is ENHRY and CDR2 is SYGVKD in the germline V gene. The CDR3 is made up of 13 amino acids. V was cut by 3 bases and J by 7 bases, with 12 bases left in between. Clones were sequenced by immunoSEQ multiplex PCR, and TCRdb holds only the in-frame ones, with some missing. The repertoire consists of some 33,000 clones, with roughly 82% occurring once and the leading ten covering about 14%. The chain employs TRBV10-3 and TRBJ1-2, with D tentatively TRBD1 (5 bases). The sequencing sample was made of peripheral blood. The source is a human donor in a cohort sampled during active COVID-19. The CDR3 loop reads CAISDLPTGGYTF. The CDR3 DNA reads TGTGCCATCAGTGATCTGCCAACAGGTGGCTACACCTTC.